These T cell receptor beta chains were read from a single sample in a study of T cell repertoires in cytomegalovirus infection. These receptors have no identified antigens. TCRdb passed the reads through MiXCR, listing each CDR3 protein once. The table has approximately 730,000 distinct CDR3 sequences, around 35% seen once. The sequencing used cultured PBMCs, collected from culture after CMV antigen stimulation. The source of these receptors is a human donor in good health (CMV status not recorded). Some clones in this sample may be carry-over from other donors' samples. Each CDR3 is given with its conserved first and last residue. The D gene is left open where the match is weak. Where a row states a size, it is once, few, many or the class of an expanded clone; other rows omit it.

13	TRBV20-1	TRBJ2-7	TRBD2	few	CSAYQTSVHEQYF	TGCAGTGCGTACCAGACTAGCGTCCACGAGCAGTACTTC
14	TRBV7-9	TRBJ2-2	TRBD2	few	CASRFVRGSGELFF	TGTGCCAGCAGATTTGTGCGGGGGTCCGGGGAGCTGTTTTTT
16	TRBV5-5	TRBJ2-3	TRBD2	.	CASSLGAAGGTDTQYF	TGTGCCAGCAGCTTAGGGGCAGCGGGGGGCACAGATACGCAGTATTTT
18	TRBV6-2/TRBV6-3	TRBJ2-1	TRBD2	few	CASSPRTSNPYHLDEQFF	TGTGCCAGCAGTCCTCGGACTAGTAACCCCTACCATTTGGATGAGCAGTTCTTC
18	TRBV18	TRBJ1-2	.	.	CASSPSNLGSYGNYGYTF	TGTGCCAGCTCACCCTCAAACCTAGGGAGCTATGGGAACTATGGCTACACCTTC
18	TRBV7-8	TRBJ1-3	TRBD1	few	CASSLGRTGDRIGNTIYF	TGTGCCAGCAGCTTAGGTCGGACAGGGGATAGAATTGGAAACACCATATATTTT
17	TRBV7-6	TRBJ2-1	.	.	CASSLDIGQSSYNEQFF	TGTGCCAGCAGCTTAGATATAGGACAGAGCTCCTACAATGAGCAGTTCTTC
15	TRBV7-8	TRBJ2-7	TRBD1	many	CASSYDRGFWYEQYF	TGTGCCAGCAGTTATGACAGGGGCTTCTGGTACGAGCAGTACTTC
14	TRBV6-2/TRBV6-3	TRBJ1-1	.	few	CASSYDGINTEAFF	TGTGCCAGCAGTTATGACGGCATCAACACTGAAGCTTTCTTT
18	TRBV20-1	TRBJ1-1	TRBD1	.	CSARDQSGTGGMNTEAFF	TGCAGTGCTAGAGATCAGAGTGGAACAGGGGGGATGAACACTGAAGCTTTCTTT
15	TRBV19	TRBJ1-5	.	.	CASSMVRAIHQPQHF	TGTGCCAGTAGTATGGTCCGAGCCATACATCAGCCCCAGCATTTT
17	TRBV6-5	TRBJ1-6	.	.	CASSYSTASSYNSPLHF	TGTGCCAGCAGTTACTCGACCGCTAGCTCCTATAATTCACCCCTCCACTTT
15	TRBV20-1	TRBJ2-5	.	.	CSASLFARSGLTQYF	TGCAGTGCTAGTCTTTTTGCGCGTTCGGGACTGACCCAGTACTTC
11	TRBV20-1	TRBJ2-1	.	.	CSRFYAAKQFF	TGCAGTCGATTTTACGCCGCAAAGCAGTTCTTC
18	TRBV4-3	TRBJ2-3	TRBD2	.	CASSQRIAGTSGTDTQYF	TGCGCCAGCAGCCAACGTATCGCCGGGACTAGCGGCACAGATACGCAGTATTTT
14	TRBV5-1	TRBJ1-6	.	.	CASRASAGNSPLHF	TGCGCCAGCAGAGCCTCCGCGGGGAATTCACCCCTCCACTTT
14	TRBV6-2/TRBV6-3	TRBJ1-2	.	.	CASSYYRGGPGYTF	TGTGCCAGCAGTTACTACCGTGGGGGGCCTGGCTACACCTTC
15	TRBV11-2	TRBJ2-5	.	.	CASSHARQAGETQYF	TGTGCCAGCAGCCACGCGAGACAGGCGGGGGAGACCCAGTACTTC
11	TRBV27	TRBJ1-1	.	few	CASSFPVEAFF	TGTGCCAGCAGTTTCCCGGTTGAAGCTTTCTTT
13	TRBV20-1	TRBJ2-7	.	.	CSAPGDTGYEQYF	TGCAGTGCCCCGGGGGACACGGGCTACGAGCAGTACTTC
14	TRBV7-6	TRBJ1-6	TRBD1	.	CASSLPGGGSPLHF	TGTGCCAGCAGCCTCCCGGGAGGGGGCTCACCCCTCCACTTT
16	TRBV2	TRBJ2-2	.	few	CASSELNSGNTGELFF	TGTGCCAGCAGTGAATTAAATAGCGGAAACACCGGGGAGCTGTTTTTT
16	TRBV5-1	TRBJ2-2	.	.	CASSFGTGINTGELFF	TGCGCCAGCAGCTTCGGGACGGGAATTAACACCGGGGAGCTGTTTTTT
16	TRBV4-1	TRBJ2-7	TRBD2	many	CASSQPLAGRSYEQYF	TGCGCCAGCAGCCAACCTCTAGCGGGCAGGTCCTACGAGCAGTACTTC
13	TRBV27	TRBJ2-7	.	.	CASSWTVGYEQYF	TGTGCCAGCAGTTGGACAGTGGGCTACGAGCAGTACTTC
15	TRBV18	TRBJ2-4	.	once	CASSPPLLAKNIQYF	TGTGCCAGCTCACCCCCTTTGCTAGCCAAAAACATTCAGTACTTC
14	TRBV3-1	TRBJ1-2	.	.	CASSTRTLNYGYTF	TGTGCCAGCAGCACGCGGACCCTTAACTATGGCTACACCTTC
16	TRBV5-1	TRBJ2-4	.	.	CASSLDTGASKNIQYF	TGCGCCAGCAGCTTGGATACGGGGGCTTCCAAAAACATTCAGTACTTC
13	TRBV20-1	TRBJ2-2	.	.	CSARRSDTGELFF	TGCAGTGCTAGAAGGTCCGACACCGGGGAGCTGTTTTTT
16	TRBV4-1	TRBJ1-2	TRBD1	.	CASSQERTGGANGYTF	TGCGCCAGCAGCCAAGAAAGGACAGGGGGCGCGAATGGCTACACCTTC
14	TRBV14	TRBJ2-7	.	.	CASSRQTEGNEQYF	TGTGCCAGCAGCCGCCAGACAGAAGGGAACGAGCAGTACTTC
16	TRBV12-3/TRBV12-4	TRBJ1-1	TRBD1	.	CASSSKTGRRNTEAFF	TGTGCCAGCAGTTCCAAGACAGGGAGGCGGAACACTGAAGCTTTCTTT
13	TRBV20-1	TRBJ2-5	TRBD1	.	CRVRIRGTETQYF	TGCAGGGTTAGGATCAGGGGGACAGAGACCCAGTACTTC
16	TRBV5-1	TRBJ1-1	.	few	CASHRTVPNLNTEAFF	TGCGCCAGCCACCGGACAGTCCCGAATTTGAACACTGAAGCTTTCTTT
14	TRBV20-1	TRBJ2-7	TRBD2	few	CSASRGTSGREQYF	TGCAGTGCTAGTAGGGGGACTAGCGGTCGGGAGCAGTACTTC
13	TRBV5-4	TRBJ2-3	.	.	CASSHRAVDTQYF	TGTGCCAGCAGTCACCGAGCTGTGGATACGCAGTATTTT
15	TRBV7-2	TRBJ2-5	.	.	CASSPQWAPQETQYF	TGTGCCAGCAGCCCACAGTGGGCTCCACAAGAGACCCAGTACTTC
16	TRBV12-3/TRBV12-4	TRBJ2-7	TRBD2	few	CASSLTLGLAGKEQYF	TGTGCCAGCAGTTTAACCCTGGGACTAGCGGGGAAAGAGCAGTACTTC
17	TRBV20-1	TRBJ2-1	TRBD2	.	CSARVRGGTSGYNEQFF	TGCAGTGCTAGAGTACGGGGGGGGACTAGCGGCTACAATGAGCAGTTCTTC
14	TRBV6-2/TRBV6-3	TRBJ2-1	TRBD2	few	CASAGTSGTNEQFF	TGTGCCAGTGCCGGGACTAGCGGGACCAATGAGCAGTTCTTC
13	TRBV6-1	TRBJ2-7	.	.	CASSDLPRYEQYF	TGTGCCAGCAGTGACCTCCCCCGATACGAGCAGTACTTC
14	TRBV29-1	TRBJ2-3	TRBD2	.	CSAKSGDYTDTQYF	TGCAGCGCCAAAAGCGGGGATTACACAGATACGCAGTATTTT
15	TRBV19	TRBJ1-6	.	.	CASKLRDTRSSPLHF	TGTGCCAGTAAGCTCCGGGACACTCGAAGTTCACCCCTCCACTTT
14	TRBV12-3/TRBV12-4	TRBJ2-7	.	few	CASSFTAGVHEQYF	TGTGCCAGCAGTTTTACGGCAGGGGTGCACGAGCAGTACTTC
19	TRBV20-1	TRBJ2-5	.	few	CSARVLSQVRQGLQETQYF	TGCAGTGCTAGAGTTTTGAGTCAAGTTAGGCAGGGCCTCCAAGAGACCCAGTACTTC